This passage covers 27 T cell receptor beta chains from one sample sequenced in a study of vaccination and CD4 T cells after COVID-19 (dated 2022 in TCRdb). The protocol used for the library was PCR. Reads for this sample came from an Illumina iSeq 100. DNA from cultured CD4+ T cells was subjected to TCR sequencing with the Oncomine TCR Beta short-read assay at the Johns Hopkins FTIC core. TCRdb took the public reads, trimmed them with fastp at Q25, ran MiXCR for clone calling and kept in-frame beta chains. Each CDR3 protein gets just one entry, which takes the most common genes and DNA from the rows behind it. In all, the sample holds 15,000 to 18,000 distinct CDR3 sequences, and around half of those were seen once. The ten top clones hold more than 15% of the sample. The treatment or condition label on this specimen signifies: roughly ten-day PBMC culture with coronavirus spike peptide pools or control peptides (ViraFEST assay).

What these receptors recognize is not known. The starting material was CD4+ T cells from blood, cultured in vitro, obtained before SARS-CoV-2 vaccination. The receptors stem from a human donor who had recovered from COVID-19.

This clonotype turned up a few times. V and J are TRBV12-3 or TRBV12-4 and TRBJ1-5, with a weak D call TRBD1 (5 bases). Trimming removed 7 bases at V and 0 bases at J, with 13 bases between. The CDR3 spans 15 residues. CDR3 region: CASTTTVYSNQPQHF. The CDR3 DNA reads TGTGCCAGCACAACGACAGTGTATAGCAATCAGCCCCAGCATTTT.

CDR3 coding DNA: TGTGCCAGCAGCTTAGGGACATCCCCAGATACGCAGTATTTT. Protein sequence: CASSLGTSPDTQYF. J is TRBJ2-3 and V is TRBV7-3; D may be TRBD1 (6 bases). There are 14 residues in the CDR3. V lost 2 bases and J lost 4, with 10 bases in between. In germline, CDR1 is SGHTA, CDR2 FQGTGA. Together with reference TRBV7-3 and TRBJ2-3, the CDR3 gives the full variable domain: GAGVSQTPSNKVTEKGKYVELRCDPISGHTALYWYRQSLGQGPEFLIYFQGTGAADDSGLPNDRFFAVRPEGSVSTLKIQRTERGDSAVYLCASSLGTSPDTQYFGPGTRLTVL.

V is TRBV2 and J is TRBJ2-5; D call uncertain. From germline, CDR1 is SNHLY and CDR2 FYNNEI. The CDR3 extends over 15 amino acids. V was clipped by 1 base and J by 5 bases, with 14 bases between them. The DNA for the CDR3 is TGTGCCAGCAGTGAAGACGAGATTCTGGCGGAGACCCAGTACTTC. It yields the protein CASSEDEILAETQYF.

This chain uses TRBV7-8 with TRBJ2-7, with 13 bases fitting TRBD2. This CDR3 is built from 18 residues. Germline V lookup: CDR1 SGHVS, CDR2 FQNEAQ. V gave up 2 bases and J gave up 5 bases; unmatched junction bases: 12. The CDR3 nucleotides read TGTGCCAGCAGCTTACTTCGGACTAGCGGGAGTGTTTTCCACGAGCAGTACTTC. This codes for CASSLLRTSGSVFHEQYF.

This clonotype was observed a few times. V is TRBV19 and J is TRBJ1-6, with D possibly matching TRBD1 (5 bases). V was cut by 5 bases and J by 10 bases, with 18 bases left in between. The length of the CDR3 is 15 residues. Germline assignment: CDR1 LNHDA and CDR2 SQIVND (reference sequence). CDR3 sequence (DNA): TGTGCCAGTAGTCTAAGACGGGACCGAGAGTCACCCCTCCACTTT. Its protein product is CASSLRRDRESPLHF.

This rearrangement joins TRBV19 to TRBJ1-5, with a possible D match to TRBD1 (5 bases). Germline assignment: CDR1 LNHDA and CDR2 SQIVND (reference sequence). V was pared by 5 bases and J by 4 bases, with 15 bases between. The CDR3 consists of 15 residues. In DNA form, the CDR3 reads TGTGCCAGTAGTTTTCGACAGAACTATAATCAGCCCCAGCATTTT. It encodes CASSFRQNYNQPQHF.

This clonotype was recorded a few times. The chain combines TRBV30 with TRBJ2-5; the match to TRBD2 covers 8 bases. This CDR3 region has 17 residues. Losses at the gene ends were 7 bases for V and 5 bases for J; bases not matched to a gene: 21. Germline CDR1 and CDR2: GTSNPN and SVGIG (reference sequence). CDR3 DNA sequence: TGTGCCTCAACCTCGGTGGCGGGAGGACTTCGCCGGGAGACCCAGTACTTC. The encoded protein is CASTSVAGGLRRETQYF.

The sample holds a few counts of this clonotype. V and J are TRBV4-1 and TRBJ2-3; 9 bases agree with TRBD2. V shed 4 bases, J shed 1 base, and the junction held 0 bases outside the gene matches. The germline V gene has CDR1 MGHRA and CDR2 YSYEKL. The CDR3 has 14 residues. CDR3 nucleotide sequence: TGCGCCAGCAGCCGGACTAGCGGCACAGATACGCAGTATTTT. Translated, it gives CASSRTSGTDTQYF.

This clonotype is labeled as hyperexpanded. V usage is TRBV20-1 and J usage is TRBJ2-7; TRBD1 matches 8 bases. Losses at the gene ends were 5 bases for V and 4 bases for J; bases not matched to a gene: 4. The CDR3 length is 12 residues. Per germline, CDR1 DFQATT and CDR2 SNEGSKA (reference sequence). CDR3 sequence: CSAPRQGYEQYF. The CDR3 DNA is TGCAGTGCTCCTCGACAGGGGTACGAGCAGTACTTC.

The chain is built from TRBV28 and TRBJ2-1; D might be TRBD2 (6 bases). There are 12 residues in the CDR3. Germline CDR1 reads MDHEN; CDR2 reads SYDVKM. V was trimmed by 2 bases and J by 10 bases, leaving 9 bases between them. Here the CDR3 reads CASSLIGREQFF. The CDR3 DNA is TGTGCCAGCAGTTTAATCGGGAGAGAGCAGTTCTTC.

V and J are TRBV6-2 or TRBV6-3 and TRBJ2-5; TRBD2 is a possible D gene (5 bases). Germline V gene data show CDR1 as MNHEY and CDR2 as SVGEGT. Trimming took 6 bases from V and 5 from J, leaving 16 bases between them. This CDR3 has 14 residues. CDR3 sequence reads: CASSRAPEVETQYF. The CDR3 nucleotides read TGTGCCAGCAGCCGTGCACCGGAGGTGGAGACCCAGTACTTC.

This clonotype was observed a handful of times. The rearrangement links TRBV15 to TRBJ2-5, with 7 bases matching TRBD1. With V trimmed by 5 bases and J by 5 bases, 8 bases remained unmatched. The length of the CDR3 is 14 residues. CDR1 LNHNV and CDR2 YYDKDF come from the germline V gene (reference sequence). Here the CDR3 reads CATSGRQGGETQYF. CDR3 DNA sequence: TGTGCCACCAGCGGGCGACAGGGCGGGGAGACCCAGTACTTC.

This chain joins TRBV27 and TRBJ2-3, with 8 positions matching TRBD2. The J segment lost 4 bases and the V segment lost 10 bases, leaving 19 bases of the junction unmatched. The CDR3 consists of 17 residues. Germline V gene data show CDR1 as MNHEY and CDR2 as SMNVEV (reference sequence). This CDR3 reads CATTRLSGAGVADTQYF. CDR3 DNA sequence: TGTGCCACCACGCGCCTTAGCGGGGCAGGAGTGGCAGATACGCAGTATTTT.

This chain joins TRBV2 and TRBJ1-5, with D perhaps TRBD1 (6 bases). Germline V gene data show CDR1 as SNHLY and CDR2 as FYNNEI. V lost 10 bases, J lost 4 bases, and 14 bases lay in between. The CDR3 contains 13 residues. CDR3 loop: CATQGQENQPQHF. The CDR3 DNA reads TGTGCCACCCAGGGACAAGAAAATCAGCCCCAGCATTTT.

The rearrangement uses TRBV15 and TRBJ1-2; no reliable D call. The CDR3 is 15 amino acids. Germline assignment: CDR1 LNHNV and CDR2 YYDKDF (reference sequence). V lost 1 base to trimming and J lost 6 bases, with 15 bases between them. The CDR3 DNA follows: TGTGCCACCAGCAGAGGGAGCCGAGAGAAGGATGGCTACACCTTC. Translated, it gives CATSRGSREKDGYTF.

J is TRBJ1-5 and V is TRBV18; D gene unclear. Germline-derived CDR1 and CDR2 are KGHSH and LQKENI. This CDR3 has 13 amino acids. Trimming cost V 3 bases and J 5 bases, with 8 bases left between them. CDR3 DNA sequence: TGTGCCAGCTCACCCGATCAGGATCAGCCCCAGCATTTT. Translated: CASSPDQDQPQHF.

In this sample, this clonotype turned up a few times. CDR3 amino acids: CASSVGTGSTGELFF. The CDR3 nucleotides read TGTGCCAGCAGCGTCGGGACAGGAAGCACCGGGGAGCTGTTTTTT. The chain uses TRBV9 and TRBJ2-2, with 8 nucleotides matching TRBD1. V dropped 2 bases and J dropped 4; count of bases not matched to a gene: 4. Germline V gene data show CDR1 as SGDLS and CDR2 as YYNGEE. The CDR3 consists of 15 residues.

The table lists this clonotype with a few counts. The rearrangement links TRBV6-2 or TRBV6-3 to TRBJ2-7, with 7 positions matching TRBD2. This CDR3 is built from 15 residues. Trimming cost V 6 bases and J 0 bases; bases outside gene matches: 8. Germline V gene lookup returns CDR1 MNHEY and CDR2 SVGEGT. Written as DNA, the CDR3 is TGTGCCAGCAGCCTCCAGGCTAGCGGCTCCTACGAGCAGTACTTC. This gives the protein CASSLQASGSYEQYF.

The chain is built from TRBV5-1 and TRBJ2-3; D gene unclear. Looked up from germline, CDR1 is SGHRS and CDR2 is YFSETQ. V was trimmed by 4 bases and J by 0 bases, leaving 18 bases between them. The CDR3 is 17 amino acids. The CDR3 sequence: CASSPRMTRSSTDTQYF. CDR3 nucleotides: TGCGCCAGCAGCCCGCGAATGACAAGATCTAGCACAGATACGCAGTATTTT. Looking up the rest from reference TRBV5-1 and TRBJ2-3 gives the full variable domain: KAGVTQTPRYLIKTRGQQVTLSCSPISGHRSVSWYQQTPGQGLQFLFEYFSETQRNKGNFPGRFSGRQFSNSRSEMNVSTLELGDSALYLCASSPRMTRSSTDTQYFGPGTRLTVL.

The rearrangement links TRBV4-3 to TRBJ2-3; 12 bases are a match to TRBD2. The V segment lost 3 bases and the J segment 4 bases; nucleotides outside the gene matches: 2. CDR1 and CDR2 (germline): LGHNA, YSLEER. The CDR3 consists of 15 residues. Here the CDR3 reads CASSHTSGRSDTQYF. The CDR3 region has the DNA TGCGCCAGCAGCCACACTAGCGGGAGGTCAGATACGCAGTATTTT.

The chain recombines TRBV11-2 with TRBJ2-7; D not resolved. The germline V gene encodes CDR1 SGHAT and CDR2 FQNNGV. The ends were cut back, 1 base at V and 2 bases at J, with 12 bases in the middle. This CDR3 spans 15 amino acids. CDR3 loop: CASSLVTYGTYEQYF. For the CDR3, the DNA is TGTGCCAGCAGCTTAGTTACTTACGGCACCTACGAGCAGTACTTC. Drawing the rest from reference TRBV11-2 and TRBJ2-7, the complete variable domain is EAGVAQSPRYKIIEKRQSVAFWCNPISGHATLYWYQQILGQGPKLLIQFQNNGVVDDSQLPKDRFSAERLKGVDSTLKIQPAKLEDSAVYLCASSLVTYGTYEQYFGPGTRLTVT.

This clonotype was recorded a few times. CDR3 DNA: TGTGCCAGCAGCTTAGAGTCAGGGGGCGACACCGGGGAGCTGTTTTTT. Its translation: CASSLESGGDTGELFF. The chain combines TRBV7-6 with TRBJ2-2, with 8 bases aligning to TRBD1. Germline CDR1 reads SGHVS; CDR2 reads FNYEAQ. This CDR3 comprises 16 residues. Trimming cost V 1 base and J 3 bases; bases outside gene matches: 4.

The chain carries TRBV19 and TRBJ1-1, with TRBD1 identical over 8 bases. The junction had 6 bases not matched to a gene; V was cut back by 0 bases and J by 9 bases. Germline V CDR1 and CDR2: LNHDA, SQIVND (reference sequence). The CDR3 consists of 14 residues. The CDR3 loop is CASSIDPRQGKAFF. The CDR3 coding sequence is TGTGCCAGTAGTATAGATCCTAGACAGGGGAAAGCTTTCTTT.

The chain links TRBV7-2 to TRBJ2-3, with D perhaps matching TRBD2 (5 bases). CDR3 length: 13 amino acids. Germline assignment: CDR1 SGHTA and CDR2 FQGNSA. The germline V and J ends were trimmed by 10 bases and 2 bases, with 13 bases remaining between them. CDR3 sequence: CATPSGLTDTQYF. The CDR3 DNA follows: TGTGCCACTCCAAGCGGTCTCACAGATACGCAGTATTTT.

This clonotype was detected only a few times. The chain is built from TRBV19 and TRBJ1-6, with TRBD1 as a possible D gene (5 bases). V was cut by 9 bases and J by 10 bases, with 19 bases left in between. This CDR3 is built from 14 residues. Germline V CDR1 and CDR2: LNHDA, SQIVND (reference sequence). The CDR3 loop reads CASRQWGGGSPLHF. The CDR3 DNA sequence: TGTGCCAGCCGGCAGTGGGGGGGAGGATCACCCCTCCACTTT.

This clonotype was detected a few times. The chain links TRBV5-4 to TRBJ2-5; D not resolved. The CDR3 is made up of 14 amino acids. V was shortened by 5 bases and J by 2 bases, with 13 bases between the two germline ends. Germline V gene data show CDR1 as SGHNT and CDR2 as YYREEE (reference sequence). CDR3: CASRTRHEQETQYF. The DNA for the CDR3 is TGTGCCAGCAGGACACGGCACGAGCAAGAGACCCAGTACTTC. The full variable domain, its missing parts supplied by reference TRBV5-4 and TRBJ2-5, is ETGVTQSPTHLIKTRGQQVTLRCSSQSGHNTVSWYQQALGQGPQFIFQYYREEENGRGNFPPRFSGLQFPNYSSELNVNALELDDSALYLCASRTRHEQETQYFGPGTRLLVL.

This sequence joins TRBV5-4 and TRBJ1-2; 9 positions agree with TRBD1. After removal of 4 bases from V and 8 bases from J, the junction contained 3 bases not matched to a gene. Germline assignment: CDR1 SGHNT and CDR2 YYREEE (reference sequence). The CDR3 totals 12 residues. The CDR3 DNA sequence: TGTGCCAGCAGCCAGGACAGGGGAGGCTACACCTTC. Encoded protein: CASSQDRGGYTF.